This T cell receptor beta chain is drawn from a study of beta chain features in type 1 diabetes. Study overall: All samples yielded some 110 million examined sorted cells. Findings of the study overall: In every one of the four CD4+ subsets, TCRB CDR3s were moderately but significantly shorter in Type 1 diabetes patients. For patients, the naive, central memory and Treg TCRB repertoires appeared more alike than for healthy donors. Although PCR might favor shorter templates, it would do so equally in patients and controls.

cDNA synthesis used the whole RNA isolate, giving expressed TCRB sequences. Repertoires were generated with immunoSEQ multiplex PCR, while TCRdb's copy carries only in-frame clones and drops some. The data show approximately 250,000 clones, 24% seen once. Every sorted population was more than 95% pure. Germline values: CDR1 LGHNA, CDR2 YNFKEQ. The CDR3 contains 17 residues. V gave up 4 bases and J gave up 0 bases; unmatched junction bases: 9. In regard to this clone: The antigen remains undetermined.

The clonotype comes from a young woman with type 1 diabetes. The specimen was naive CD4+ T cells from blood. The chain joins TRBV4-2 to TRBJ1-3; 7 nucleotides match TRBD1. CDR3: CASSLGAGQTSGNTIYF. The CDR3 DNA reads as TGTGCCAGCAGCCTGGGCGCGGGACAGACCTCTGGAAACACCATATATTTT.